The 16 T cell receptor beta chains below were found in one sample sequenced in a study of vaccination and CD4 T cells after COVID-19. No cognate antigen is known for these TCRs. The Oncomine TCR Beta short-read assay was applied to DNA of cultured CD4+ T cells. Once CD4+ T cells had been cultured, genomic DNA was extracted from them. Via MiXCR, TCRdb re-called the PCR reads, giving one row per CDR3 protein. The sample carries about 6,300 distinct CDR3 sequences, approximately 31% recorded once. The treatment denotes: roughly 11-day PBMC culture with coronavirus spike peptide pools or control peptides (ViraFEST assay). The unexposed donor gave CD4+ T cells before the COVID-19 pandemic (2011-2018). Sample: CD4+ T cells from blood, cultured in vitro. These receptors were collected from a human donor in good health.

The chain has TRBV11-2 and TRBJ1-1, with TRBD1 as a possible D gene (6 bases). V lost 5 bases to trimming and J lost 0 bases, with 13 bases between them. CDR1 is SGHAT and CDR2 is FQNNGV in the germline V gene. There are 15 residues in the CDR3. CDR3 residues: CASSPRQDLNTEAFF. The CDR3 DNA follows: TGTGCCAGCAGCCCCCGACAGGACCTGAACACTGAAGCTTTCTTT. Full variable domain (remainder filled in from reference TRBV11-2 and TRBJ1-1): EAGVAQSPRYKIIEKRQSVAFWCNPISGHATLYWYQQILGQGPKLLIQFQNNGVVDDSQLPKDRFSAERLKGVDSTLKIQPAKLEDSAVYLCASSPRQDLNTEAFFGQGTRLTVV.

Concerning this clonotype itself: Lacking the conserved final phenylalanine or tryptophan, this CDR3 likely reflects a read error. The chain carries TRBV20-1 and TRBJ2-7; D might be TRBD2 (5 bases). The germline V gene has CDR1 DFQATT and CDR2 SNEGSKA (reference sequence). The CDR3 consists of 12 residues. Trimming took 6 bases from V and 5 from J, leaving 14 bases between them. CDR3 region: CSAKRGPHEQYY. In DNA, the CDR3 is TGCAGTGCGAAACGGGGTCCTCACGAGCAGTACTAC.

The CDR3 here is CSAFVSQGTEAFF. In DNA form, the CDR3 reads TGCAGTGCTTTCGTGTCTCAGGGCACTGAAGCTTTCTTT. The gene calls are TRBV20-1 and TRBJ1-1; maybe TRBD1 (5 bases). Germline lookup yields CDR1 DFQATT and CDR2 SNEGSKA (reference sequence). This CDR3 comprises 13 residues. The ends were cut back, 5 bases at V and 4 bases at J, with 14 bases in the middle.

V is TRBV2 and J is TRBJ2-3; 8 bases map to TRBD1. The V segment lost 6 bases and the J segment 6 bases; nucleotides outside the gene matches: 8. This CDR3 region has 14 residues. Germline values: CDR1 SNHLY, CDR2 FYNNEI. The CDR3 nucleotides are TGTGCCAGCAGCCAGGGGGCGGGGCTGGATACGCAGTATTTT. The encoded protein is CASSQGAGLDTQYF.

The V gene is TRBV20-1, the J gene TRBJ1-2; the match to TRBD1 covers 8 bases. The V gene's germline CDR1 is DFQATT and CDR2 SNEGSKA (reference sequence). This CDR3 has 13 amino acids. Trimming removed 5 bases from V and 3 bases from J; junction bases left unmatched: 5. CDR3 sequence: CSAQLDRDYGYTF. DNA for the CDR3: TGCAGTGCTCAACTGGACAGGGACTATGGCTACACCTTC.

This clonotype was seen once. The chain uses TRBV5-1 and TRBJ2-7; 10 bases are shared with TRBD2. V dropped 4 bases and J dropped 3; count of bases not matched to a gene: 7. Germline V gene data show CDR1 as SGHRS and CDR2 as YFSETQ. This CDR3 has 15 residues. The CDR3 protein is CASSPSGRQYYEQYF. The CDR3 coding sequence is TGCGCCAGCAGCCCTAGCGGGAGACAGTACTACGAGCAGTACTTC.

In its sample, this clonotype was seen a few times. The chain links TRBV20-1 to TRBJ2-3, with D perhaps TRBD1 (5 bases). CDR3 length: 16 amino acids. Germline CDR1 DFQATT, CDR2 SNEGSKA (reference sequence). With 5 bases removed from V and 2 bases from J, the gap between germline ends came to 20 bases. In DNA, the CDR3 is TGCAGTGCTGAGAAAACAGGTTTCCCAATCACAGATACGCAGTATTTT. It encodes CSAEKTGFPITDTQYF.

V is TRBV20-1 and J is TRBJ2-5; tentatively, D is TRBD2 (7 bases). Germline V gene sequence: CDR1 DFQATT, CDR2 SNEGSKA (reference sequence). The ends were cut back, 2 bases at V and 4 bases at J, with 14 bases in the middle. The CDR3 is 14 amino acids. In nucleotides, the CDR3 is TGCAGTGCTAGATGGGGGGAGGGGGTAGAGACCCAGTACTTC. Its protein is CSARWGEGVETQYF.

This clonotype is categorized as medium-sized. The CDR3 loop is CASSSPTTGRQGDTQYF. CDR3 nucleotides: TGTGCCAGCAGCTCTCCGACCACCGGGAGGCAGGGAGATACGCAGTATTTT. V usage is TRBV7-8 and J usage is TRBJ2-3, with TRBD2 matching over 7 bases. The germline CDR1 and CDR2 sequences are SGHVS and FQNEAQ. The CDR3 contains 17 residues. V lost 4 bases to trimming and J lost 5 bases; unmatched junction nucleotides: 15.

The chain has TRBV6-2 or TRBV6-3 and TRBJ1-1; no definite D call. Trimming pared 5 bases from V and 5 bases from J, leaving 15 bases between. CDR3 size: 14 residues. Looked up from germline, CDR1 is MNHEY and CDR2 is SVGEGT. The CDR3 region has the DNA TGTGCCAGCAGTCGGACCGCTAGAGGAACTGAAGCTTTCTTT. As protein: CASSRTARGTEAFF.

The chain is built from TRBV12-3 or TRBV12-4 and TRBJ2-3, with 12 bases identical to TRBD2. Germline trimming cut 6 bases from V and 6 bases from J; bases unmatched to any gene: 4. The CDR3 is 14 amino acids. CDR3 coding DNA: TGTGCCAGCAGCCGACTAGCGGGAGAGGATACGCAGTATTTT. Protein product: CASSRLAGEDTQYF.

This clonotype qualifies as medium-sized. The chain carries TRBV24-1 and TRBJ2-1; 7 bases are a match to TRBD1. V trimming: 0 bases; J trimming: 7 bases; junction bases outside the gene matches: 5. The CDR3 length is 15 residues. The germline V gene encodes CDR1 KGHDR and CDR2 SFDVKD. As DNA, the CDR3 is TGTGCCACCAGTGATTTGCCAGGGGGTGAAAATGAGCAGTTCTTC. Protein: CATSDLPGGENEQFF.

The gene calls are TRBV20-1 and TRBJ2-1, with 13 bases aligning to TRBD2. This CDR3 has 15 amino acids. Germline values: CDR1 DFQATT, CDR2 SNEGSKA (reference sequence). J lost 2 bases, V lost 6 bases, and 4 bases had no gene match. The CDR3 DNA follows: TGCAGTGCCAACGGACTAGCGGGAGCCTACAATGAGCAGTTCTTC. This translates into CSANGLAGAYNEQFF.

The V and J genes are TRBV6-1 and TRBJ2-5; D is possibly TRBD1 or TRBD2 (5 bases each). CDR1 and CDR2 (germline): MNHNS, SASEGT. The CDR3 is 16 amino acids. V lost 6 bases and J lost 5, with 22 bases in between. CDR3: CASRPTRGGEGETQYF. CDR3 coding DNA: TGTGCCAGCAGACCCACCCGGGGCGGAGAGGGTGAGACCCAGTACTTC.

This clonotype was seen a handful of times. The J gene is TRBJ2-7, the V gene TRBV20-1; D gene uncertain. CDR1 is DFQATT, CDR2 SNEGSKA, per germline (reference sequence). This CDR3 has 11 amino acids. Trimming removed 4 bases from V and 6 bases from J, with 10 bases in between. CDR3 DNA: TGCAGTGCTATTGCAGGTACCGAGCAGTACTTC. This encodes CSAIAGTEQYF.

The V call is TRBV12-3 or TRBV12-4, the J call TRBJ2-3; no firm D call. The CDR3 runs to 14 residues. V was shortened by 5 bases and J by 2 bases, with 11 bases between the two germline ends. CDR3 nucleotide sequence: TGTGCCAGCAGTCCCGGGCCATTCACAGATACGCAGTATTTT. Protein product: CASSPGPFTDTQYF.